These 18 T cell receptor beta chains came from one sample sequenced in a study of breast tumors, draining lymph nodes, adjacent tissues. TCRdb called the multiplex PCR reads again in MiXCR, with one record for every CDR3 protein. The sample has 60,000 to 75,000 distinct CDR3 sequences, 45% to 60% seen once. The sequencing sample was made of breast tumor tissue. Source of these receptors: a female donor with breast cancer. Some clones in this sample may be carry-over from other donors' samples.

This chain links TRBV15 with TRBJ2-3; 14 bases map to TRBD2. This CDR3 is 22 amino acids long. The V gene's germline CDR1 is LNHNV and CDR2 YYDKDF (reference sequence). J was trimmed by 2 bases and V by 3 bases; bases with no gene match: 19. The CDR3 protein is CATSSQDPPGLAGVDPTDTQYF. CDR3 sequence (DNA): TGTGCCACCAGCAGCCAAGATCCACCGGGACTAGCGGGAGTGGACCCCACAGATACGCAGTATTTT.

V and J are TRBV20-1 and TRBJ2-1, with D hard to call. CDR1 and CDR2 from the germline V gene are DFQATT and SNEGSKA (reference sequence). The CDR3 sequence is 12 residues long. The V gene lost 3 bases and the J gene lost 10 bases, with 13 bases spanning the gap. DNA of the CDR3: TGCAGTGCTAGTGCTGTGTCCCTAGAGCAGTTCTTC. This gives the protein CSASAVSLEQFF.

V and J are TRBV7-2 and TRBJ1-6; 11 nucleotides align to TRBD1. V gave up 5 bases and J gave up 10 bases; unmatched junction bases: 7. This CDR3 is built from 15 residues. Looked up from germline, CDR1 is SGHTA and CDR2 is FQGNSA. CDR3 region: CASSTPGTGGSPLHF. Here the CDR3 DNA reads TGTGCCAGCAGCACCCCCGGGACAGGGGGATCACCCCTCCACTTT.

This rearrangement joins TRBV6-5 to TRBJ2-7, with 7 bases that match TRBD1. CDR3 length: 15 residues. Germline-derived CDR1 and CDR2 are MNHEY and SVGAGI. The J segment lost 4 bases and the V segment lost 5 bases, leaving 11 bases of the junction unmatched. CDR3 protein: CASSRISGTAYEQYF. CDR3 DNA sequence: TGTGCCAGCAGTCGAATTTCCGGGACAGCTTACGAGCAGTACTTC.

This clonotype was recorded many times. This chain joins TRBV20-1 and TRBJ2-7; the D gene could be TRBD1 or TRBD2 (5 bases each). The germline V gene has CDR1 DFQATT and CDR2 SNEGSKA (reference sequence). The CDR3 length is 14 residues. V gave up 3 bases and J gave up 0 bases, with 12 bases separating them. CDR3 nucleotides: TGCAGTGCTAGTTCCGGGACGGACTCCTACGAGCAGTACTTC. Amino acids: CSASSGTDSYEQYF.

There are many counts of this clonotype. CDR3 protein: CASSPRTGSHYEQYF. The DNA for the CDR3 is TGTGCCAGCAGCCCCCGGACAGGGTCCCACTACGAGCAGTACTTC. J is TRBJ2-7 and V is TRBV7-9, with 8 nucleotides matching TRBD1. The germline V gene has CDR1 SEHNR and CDR2 FQNEAQ (reference sequence). This CDR3 comprises 15 residues. J gave up 3 bases and V 5 bases, and 9 bases lay outside the gene matches. The whole variable domain, filled in from reference TRBV7-9 and TRBJ2-7, reads DTGVSQNPRHKITKRGQNVTFRCDPISEHNRLYWYRQTLGQGPEFLTYFQNEAQLEKSRLLSDRFSAERPKGSFSTLEIQRTEQGDSAMYLCASSPRTGSHYEQYFGPGTRLTVT.

This clonotype was detected many times. This chain connects TRBV6-2 or TRBV6-3 to TRBJ2-6; D call uncertain. Germline assignment: CDR1 MNHEY and CDR2 SVGEGT. Trimming left V 5 bases short and J 4 bases short, with 12 bases between. The CDR3 has 15 amino acids. CDR3 in amino acids: CASSQWGRGANVLTF. The CDR3 nucleotides read TGTGCCAGCAGTCAATGGGGAAGAGGGGCCAACGTCCTGACTTTC.

The table lists this clonotype with many counts. The rearrangement links TRBV18 to TRBJ2-5; a weak D match, TRBD2 (6 bases). This CDR3 has 13 residues. CDR1 is KGHSH, CDR2 LQKENI, per germline. V was trimmed by 0 bases and J by 5 bases, leaving 7 bases between them. CDR3 nucleotides: TGTGCCAGCTCACCACCGGCGGGGGAGACCCAGTACTTC. As protein: CASSPPAGETQYF.

This clonotype has a count of ten or more. The chain recombines TRBV5-1 with TRBJ2-5, with 7 nucleotides matching TRBD2. V trimming: 4 bases; J trimming: 6 bases; junction bases outside the gene matches: 9. There are 14 residues in the CDR3. The germline V gene has CDR1 SGHRS and CDR2 YFSETQ. CDR3 sequence: CASSTPRGVKTQYF. The CDR3 DNA sequence: TGCGCCAGCAGCACACCTCGGGGGGTAAAGACCCAGTACTTC.

V usage is TRBV29-1 and J usage is TRBJ2-1, with TRBD1 identical over 8 bases. V lost 8 bases, J lost 7 bases, and 4 bases stayed unmatched. Germline V CDR1 and CDR2: SQVTM, ANQGSEA. This CDR3 comprises 11 residues. The CDR3 is CSKQGANEQFF. As DNA, the CDR3 is TGCAGCAAGCAGGGGGCGAATGAGCAGTTCTTC.

This clonotype was recorded many times. V is TRBV29-1 and J is TRBJ2-7; 7 nucleotides match TRBD2. CDR1 is SQVTM and CDR2 is ANQGSEA in the germline V gene. The CDR3 is made up of 16 amino acids. V dropped 4 bases and J dropped 5; count of bases not matched to a gene: 17. The CDR3 bases are TGCAGCGTTGGGTCGGGGGAGGGGCCTTGGACGCACGAGCAGTACTTC. Protein sequence: CSVGSGEGPWTHEQYF.

The chain is built from TRBV5-1 and TRBJ1-6; 7 bases map to TRBD1. The V segment lost 5 bases and the J segment 9 bases; nucleotides outside the gene matches: 5. Germline loops: CDR1 SGHRS, CDR2 YFSETQ. The CDR3 extends over 13 amino acids. CDR3: CASRPGTASPLHF. CDR3 nucleotides: TGCGCCAGCAGACCCGGGACAGCTTCACCCCTCCACTTT.

This clonotype was recorded at least ten times. The rearrangement joins TRBV5-1 to TRBJ2-2; no reliable D call. Between the trimmed V and J ends, which lost 0 bases and 6 bases, there was a span of 6 bases. Germline loops: CDR1 SGHRS, CDR2 YFSETQ. The length of the CDR3 is 13 residues. Here the CDR3 DNA reads TGCGCCAGCAGCTTGGCCGTCTCCGGGGAGCTGTTTTTT. It yields the protein CASSLAVSGELFF.

V and J are TRBV2 and TRBJ1-2; 9 bases are a match to TRBD1. The CDR3 consists of 13 residues. Germline loops: CDR1 SNHLY, CDR2 FYNNEI. J was trimmed by 7 bases and V by 6 bases; bases with no gene match: 6. CDR3 loop: CASRGTGSFGYTF. For the CDR3, the DNA is TGTGCCAGCAGGGGGACAGGGTCCTTTGGCTACACCTTC.

In this sample, this clonotype turned up many times. V is TRBV12-3 or TRBV12-4 and J is TRBJ1-4; D is ambiguous. V was pared by 8 bases and J by 8 bases, with 15 bases between. The CDR3 runs 13 residues. The CDR3: CASERGGEEKLFF. CDR3 DNA sequence: TGTGCCAGCGAACGGGGAGGAGAGGAAAAACTGTTTTTT.

This rearrangement joins TRBV20-1 to TRBJ2-3, with D possibly being TRBD1 (7 bases). The CDR3 totals 15 residues. CDR1 and CDR2 (germline): DFQATT, SNEGSKA (reference sequence). With 5 bases removed from V and 0 bases from J, the gap between germline ends came to 15 bases. CDR3 region: CSAPGGGLSTDTQYF. In DNA form, the CDR3 reads TGCAGTGCTCCCGGAGGGGGCCTTAGCACAGATACGCAGTATTTT.

There are many counts of this clonotype. A read error is possible here, since a much larger clone lies one base away. This chain links TRBV6-4 with TRBJ2-1, with 9 bases aligning to TRBD2. Per germline, CDR1 MRHNA and CDR2 SNTAGT. V lost 5 bases to trimming and J lost 6 bases; unmatched junction nucleotides: 8. CDR3 length: 15 amino acids. The CDR3 sequence is CASSLEGLAGNEQFF. The CDR3 DNA is TGTGCCAGCAGTCTAGAGGGACTAGCCGGCAATGAGCAGTTCTTC.

This clonotype was observed many times. The CDR3 end shows no conserved phenylalanine or tryptophan, and so a read error is likely. This rearrangement joins TRBV7-6 to TRBJ2-2; TRBD1 might be the D (5 bases). Germline V gives CDR1 SGHVS, CDR2 FNYEAQ. This CDR3 comprises 15 residues. Deletions cut 3 bases from V and 0 bases from J, with 8 bases between. CDR3 region: CASSLVTANTGELFS. The CDR3 nucleotides are TGTGCCAGCAGCTTGGTGACAGCGAACACCGGGGAGCTGTTTTCT.